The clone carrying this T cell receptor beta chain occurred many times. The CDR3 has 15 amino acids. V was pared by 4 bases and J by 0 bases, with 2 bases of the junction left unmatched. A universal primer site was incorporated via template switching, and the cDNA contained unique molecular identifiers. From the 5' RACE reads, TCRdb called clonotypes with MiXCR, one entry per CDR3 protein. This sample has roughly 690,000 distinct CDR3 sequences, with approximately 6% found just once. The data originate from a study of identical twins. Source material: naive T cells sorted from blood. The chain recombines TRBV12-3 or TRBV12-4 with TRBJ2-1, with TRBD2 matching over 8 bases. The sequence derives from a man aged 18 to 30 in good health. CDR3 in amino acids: CASSSGLVSYNEQFF. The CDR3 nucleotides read TGTGCCAGCAGTTCGGGACTAGTCTCCTACAATGAGCAGTTCTTC.